A single T cell receptor (beta chain) is shown here with its context. Both the TCRalpha cDNA and the TCRbeta cDNA were taken through two nested PCRs, lasting around 15 and 9 cycles. No DNA is given; TCRdb re-called the 5' RACE reads and lists each CDR3 protein once. The table lists about 160,000 distinct CDR3 sequences. The record originates from a study of monozygotic twins with inflammatory bowel disease. An approximately 2.3 ml blood sample was drawn per donor. Blood samples, whole and unsorted for T cells, yielded the isolated total RNA. The sample comprised blood. This clonotype was sampled from a human donor with ulcerative colitis or Crohn's disease, or a healthy co-twin of an affected twin (not recorded which).

This chain's CDR3 is CSATDRGYQPQHF. The V call is TRBV20-1, the J call TRBJ1-5; TCRdb outputs TRBD1, but without DNA this stays unchecked. Per the germline V gene, CDR1 is DFQATT and CDR2 is SNEGSKA (reference sequence). There are 13 residues in the CDR3.